This TCR beta chain was found in a study of patients and donors after allogeneic stem cell transplantation (TCRdb year 2020). The CDR1 and CDR2 encoded by the germline V gene (reference sequence) are LNHNV and YYDKDF. The CDR3 spans 16 residues, from the cysteine through the phenylalanine. Only the CDR3 region is kept as DNA, spanning 48 bases read in frame from base 1. The V end loses 3 bases and the J end loses 0 bases, and a stretch of 13 bases separates them. Library creation used RT-PCR. Sequencing used a NextSeq 550. TCRdb applied fastp at Q25 and MiXCR to the public reads, then kept only in-frame beta chains. All rows with the same CDR3 protein become a single entry with the most common DNA and genes. This sample has some 960,000 distinct CDR3 sequences in its table, and more than 15% of those were observed once. The ten most abundant clones make up 5% to 6.5% of the sample. Comment on this clonotype: What antigen it recognizes has not been identified. No qualities accompany the bases; no much larger clone lies one base away.

The chain joins TRBV15 to TRBJ2-3, and the D gene may be TRBD2, 7 bases matching. The sequenced sample was blood, either unsorted or a sorted T cell fraction (not recorded which). This receptor was identified in a human donor who was either an allogeneic HSCT recipient or a stem cell or donor lymphocyte infusion donor (not recorded which). It is not recorded whose cells these are; they may come from a transplant donor. The CDR3 protein: CATSRGEGESTDTQYF. The nucleotides are TGTGCCACCAGCAGGGGGGAGGGGGAGAGCACAGATACGCAGTATTTT.